The sample holds a few counts of the clone carrying this T cell receptor beta chain. These data belong to a study of blood T cells in healthy people across ages. Then a second PCR, running about 7 to 11 cycles, was carried out with a sample-barcoded 5' primer and a J-beta primer mix. In TCRdb, the 5' RACE reads were re-called with MiXCR into one record per CDR3 protein. The table shows 1.5 million to 1.8 million distinct CDR3 sequences, with approximately 43% occurring only once. The receptor was derived from a woman between 18 and 29 years old in good health. What was sequenced was blood.

The DNA for the CDR3 is TGCGCCAGCAATGACGGAAGGGATGAGCAGTTCTTC. Its translation is CASNDGRDEQFF. The chain joins TRBV4-3 to TRBJ2-1; unclear D gene. With 7 bases removed from V and 8 bases from J, the gap between germline ends came to 12 bases. The CDR3 runs to 12 residues. In germline, CDR1 is LGHNA, CDR2 YSLEER.